These T cell receptor beta chains were read from a single sample in a study of tumor-infiltrating lymphocytes in primary liver carcinoma. TCRdb fed the multiplex PCR reads into MiXCR, producing one record per CDR3 protein. The table shows about 64,000 distinct CDR3 sequences, with roughly 70% occurring only once. Source material: liver tumor tissue from sampling region 4. The source of these receptors is a man aged 40-55 years with primary liver carcinoma and hepatitis B virus infection. CDR3s include the opening cysteine and the closing phenylalanine or tryptophan. Each record gives: D gene, J gene, clone size, V gene, CDR3 protein, CDR3 DNA. D genes are given only for firm matches. The size field is filled for only some rows; it gives once, few, many or a size class.

D gene: TRBD2
J gene: TRBJ2-3
clone size: many
V gene: TRBV11-1
CDR3 protein: CASSLARTSGSTDTQYF
CDR3 DNA: TGTGCCAGCAGCTTAGCTCGGACTAGCGGGTCCACAGATACGCAGTATTTT

D gene: NA
J gene: TRBJ2-3
clone size: NA
V gene: TRBV6-6
CDR3 protein: CASSPIAGGVINTQYF
CDR3 DNA: TGTGCCAGCAGTCCCATTGCGGGTGGAGTCATAAATACGCAGTATTTT

D gene: NA
J gene: TRBJ2-1
clone size: NA
V gene: TRBV4-2
CDR3 protein: CASSRGVNEHFF
CDR3 DNA: TGTGCCAGCAGCAGGGGGGTGAATGAGCACTTCTTC

D gene: NA
J gene: TRBJ2-6
clone size: NA
V gene: TRBV14
CDR3 protein: CASSQERPGVPPGVNVLTF
CDR3 DNA: TGTGCCAGCAGCCAAGAACGGCCAGGGGTTCCTCCTGGGGTCAACGTCCTGACTTTC

D gene: NA
J gene: TRBJ2-3
clone size: NA
V gene: TRBV7-2
CDR3 protein: CASSLSRGTDTQYF
CDR3 DNA: TGTGCCAGCAGCTTATCCAGGGGAACAGATACGCAGTATTTT

D gene: NA
J gene: TRBJ2-7
clone size: NA
V gene: TRBV6-5
CDR3 protein: CASRENGLGTCSYEQYF
CDR3 DNA: TGTGCCAGCAGGGAAAACGGTCTCGGGACTTGCTCCTACGAGCAGTACTTC

D gene: NA
J gene: TRBJ1-2
clone size: NA
V gene: TRBV28
CDR3 protein: CASSLSADVRGYTF
CDR3 DNA: TGTGCCAGCAGTTTATCGGCTGACGTCCGTGGCTATACCTTC

D gene: NA
J gene: TRBJ2-7
clone size: NA
V gene: TRBV6-1
CDR3 protein: CANSIGFYEQYF
CDR3 DNA: TGTGCCAACAGTATAGGATTCTACGAGCAGTACTTC

D gene: NA
J gene: TRBJ2-7
clone size: NA
V gene: TRBV14
CDR3 protein: CASSQDMWQGGSGEQYF
CDR3 DNA: TGTGCCAGCAGCCAAGATATGTGGCAGGGAGGTTCGGGCGAGCAGTACTTC

D gene: NA
J gene: TRBJ2-5
clone size: NA
V gene: TRBV20-1
CDR3 protein: CSERLVGETQYF
CDR3 DNA: TGCAGCGAAAGACTAGTGGGGGAGACCCAGTACTTC

D gene: NA
J gene: TRBJ2-3
clone size: NA
V gene: TRBV5-5
CDR3 protein: CTSSSSGFSKVDMQYF
CDR3 DNA: TGTACCAGCAGCTCCTCTGGGTTTTCTAAAGTGGATATGCAGTATTTT

D gene: NA
J gene: TRBJ1-1
clone size: NA
V gene: TRBV12-3/TRBV12-4
CDR3 protein: CTSSLGWGSTEAFF
CDR3 DNA: TGTACCAGCAGTTTGGGCTGGGGGAGCACTGAAGCTTTCTTT